The rows below give T cell receptor beta chains drawn from one sample of a study of response to subunit inactivated influenza vaccine. MiXCR was run by TCRdb on the RT-PCR reads, yielding one entry per CDR3 protein. The sample lists under 550,000 distinct CDR3 sequences, 6% to 9% seen once, with 10% to 15% in the top ten. Sequencing used PBMCs from blood, obtained less than 25 months after vaccination. These receptors came from a man between 50 and 75 years old who received an inactivated influenza vaccine. CDR3s include the opening cysteine and the closing phenylalanine or tryptophan. D genes are given only for firm matches. Clone size appears in some rows only: once, few, many, or a class for an expanded clone.

J,D,V,size,CDR3,DNA
TRBJ2-7,TRBD1,TRBV5-1,many,CASSSGQRTYEQYF,TGCGCCAGCAGCTCGGGACAGAGAACCTACGAGCAGTACTTC
TRBJ1-5,.,TRBV7-8,many,CASQGSGVQPQHF,TGTGCCAGCCAAGGGTCGGGGGTCCAGCCCCAGCATTTT
TRBJ2-7,TRBD2,TRBV7-3,few,CASSLNRPSGSAYEQYF,TGTGCCAGCAGCTTAAATCGGCCTAGCGGGAGTGCCTACGAGCAGTACTTC
TRBJ2-3,TRBD2,TRBV7-9,few,CASSRPSSGRLADTQYF,TGTGCCAGCAGCCGACCATCTAGCGGGAGGTTGGCAGATACGCAGTATTTT
TRBJ1-2,.,TRBV5-1,many,CASSLDTYGYTF,TGCGCCAGCAGCTTGGACACCTATGGCTACACCTTC
TRBJ1-5,.,TRBV5-6,.,CASSLFRRDNQPQHF,TGTGCCAGTAGCTTATTCCGCCGGGACAATCAGCCCCAGCATTTT
TRBJ2-5,.,TRBV7-9,.,CASSSFETQYF,TGTGCCAGCAGCTCATTCGAGACCCAGTACTTC
TRBJ1-1,.,TRBV7-8,.,CASSFTPGRGYTEAFF,TGTGCCAGCAGCTTTACCCCAGGGAGGGGGTACACTGAAGCTTTCTTT
TRBJ1-5,.,TRBV20-1,.,CSDIWYSGCNQPQHF,TGCAGTGACATATGGTATTCGGGGTGCAATCAGCCCCAGCATTTT
TRBJ2-3,.,TRBV7-3,few,CASSSSYSDTQYF,TGTGCCAGCAGCTCATCCTACTCCGATACGCAGTATTTT
TRBJ2-3,.,TRBV27,many,CASSRQFGTDTQYF,TGTGCCAGCAGCAGACAGTTTGGCACAGATACGCAGTATTTT
TRBJ1-1,.,TRBV19,.,CASSIGGVRGERRNTEAYF,TGTGCCAGTAGTATTGGAGGTGTTCGGGGGGAGAGAAGGAACACTGAAGCTTACTTT
TRBJ2-7,.,TRBV10-3,few,CAISVMGEGVEQYF,TGTGCCATCAGTGTTATGGGGGAAGGGGTCGAGCAGTACTTC
TRBJ2-7,.,TRBV7-2,few,CASSLGGTVQLEQYF,TGTGCCAGCAGCTTAGGGGGGACGGTTCAACTCGAGCAGTACTTC
TRBJ2-1,TRBD2,TRBV6-1,many,CASFRASGHNEQFF,TGTGCCAGCTTCCGGGCTAGCGGCCACAATGAGCAGTTCTTC
TRBJ2-3,TRBD2,TRBV20-1,.,CSANNPGTSVDTQYF,TGCAGTGCTAACAACCCCGGGACTAGCGTCGATACGCAGTATTTT
TRBJ1-2,.,TRBV12-3/TRBV12-4,many,CASSLGRGYGYTF,TGTGCCAGCAGTTTGGGTAGGGGTTATGGCTACACCTTC
TRBJ1-2,.,TRBV20-1,few,CSASARGHGYTF,TGCAGTGCTAGTGCGCGGGGGCATGGCTACACCTTC
TRBJ2-3,.,TRBV12-3/TRBV12-4,.,CASSGRIPSF,TGTGCCAGCAGCGGACGAATTCCTTCGTTT
TRBJ2-1,TRBD2,TRBV11-2,few,CASRKLAGGYNEQFF,TGTGCCAGCAGAAAACTAGCGGGAGGGTACAATGAGCAGTTCTTC
TRBJ1-2,.,TRBV5-6,many,CASSLGTWTFGYTF,TGTGCCAGCAGCTTGGGGACATGGACTTTTGGCTACACCTTC
TRBJ2-3,TRBD1,TRBV28,few,CASSFGGTTGGRTDTQYF,TGTGCCAGCAGTTTTGGGGGCACTACAGGGGGCCGCACAGATACGCAGTATTTT
TRBJ2-3,TRBD2,TRBV20-1,many,CSAQSGRGLDTQYF,TGCAGTGCCCAGAGCGGGAGAGGTCTAGATACGCAGTATTTT
TRBJ1-5,TRBD1,TRBV20-1,few,CSAPLTGGDRPQHF,TGCAGTGCTCCGTTAACAGGGGGCGATAGGCCCCAGCATTTT
TRBJ2-6,.,TRBV5-1,few,CASSLEASGANVLTF,TGCGCCAGCAGCTTGGAGGCCTCTGGGGCCAACGTCCTGACTTTC
TRBJ1-2,.,TRBV20-1,.,CSARVEGRQSLYGYTF,TGCAGTGCTAGAGTAGAAGGACGACAGTCGCTTTATGGCTACACCTTC
TRBJ2-2,.,TRBV18,few,CASSPTTANTGELFF,TGTGCCAGCTCACCAACGACCGCGAACACCGGGGAGCTGTTTTTT
TRBJ2-5,.,TRBV5-5,many,CASSFDSYQETQYF,TGTGCCAGCAGTTTCGACTCGTACCAAGAGACCCAGTACTTC
TRBJ1-1,.,TRBV20-1,.,CSAQNNRYGGSTEAFF,TGCAGTGCTCAAAATAACAGGTACGGGGGAAGCACTGAAGCTTTCTTT
TRBJ2-3,TRBD2,TRBV5-5,many,CASSLLAGPGSGTQYF,TGTGCCAGCAGCTTACTAGCGGGCCCTGGGTCCGGTACGCAGTATTTT
TRBJ2-2,.,TRBV6-5,few,CASSYPRGQGFTGELFF,TGTGCCAGCAGTTACCCCCGGGGGCAGGGGTTCACCGGGGAGCTGTTTTTT